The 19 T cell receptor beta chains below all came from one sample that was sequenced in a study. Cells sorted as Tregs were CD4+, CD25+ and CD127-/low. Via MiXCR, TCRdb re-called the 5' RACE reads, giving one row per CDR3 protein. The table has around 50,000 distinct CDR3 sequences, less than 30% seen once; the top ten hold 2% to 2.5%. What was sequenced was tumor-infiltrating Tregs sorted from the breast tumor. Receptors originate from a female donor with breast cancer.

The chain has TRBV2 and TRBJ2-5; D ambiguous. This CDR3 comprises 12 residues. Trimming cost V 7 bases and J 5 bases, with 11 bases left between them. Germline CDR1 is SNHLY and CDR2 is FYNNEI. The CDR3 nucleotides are TGTGCCAGCACCTCTAGGGATGAGACCCAGTACTTC. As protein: CASTSRDETQYF.

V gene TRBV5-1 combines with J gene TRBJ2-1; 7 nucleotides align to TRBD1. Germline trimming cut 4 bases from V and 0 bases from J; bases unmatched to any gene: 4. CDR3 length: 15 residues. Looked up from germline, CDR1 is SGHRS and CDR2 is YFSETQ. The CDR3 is CASSKQGSSYNEQFF. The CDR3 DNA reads TGCGCCAGCAGCAAACAGGGGAGCTCCTACAATGAGCAGTTCTTC.

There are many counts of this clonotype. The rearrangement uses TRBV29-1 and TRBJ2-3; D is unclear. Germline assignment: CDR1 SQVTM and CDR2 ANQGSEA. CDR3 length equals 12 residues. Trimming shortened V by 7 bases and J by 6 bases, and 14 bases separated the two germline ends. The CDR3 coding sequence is TGCAGCGCCCAAGATGGTCCGGATACGCAGTATTTT. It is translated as CSAQDGPDTQYF.

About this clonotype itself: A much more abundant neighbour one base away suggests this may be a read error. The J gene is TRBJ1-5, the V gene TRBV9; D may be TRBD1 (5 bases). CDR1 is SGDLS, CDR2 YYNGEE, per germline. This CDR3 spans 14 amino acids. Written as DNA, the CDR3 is TGTACCAGCAGCATCACAGGTTGGGATCAGCCCCAGCATTTT. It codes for CTSSITGWDQPQHF.

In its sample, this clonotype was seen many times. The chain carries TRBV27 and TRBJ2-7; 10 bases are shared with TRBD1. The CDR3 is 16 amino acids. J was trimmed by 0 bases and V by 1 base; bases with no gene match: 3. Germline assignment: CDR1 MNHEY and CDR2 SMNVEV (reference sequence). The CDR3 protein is CASSLLRTGGSYEQYF. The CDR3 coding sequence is TGTGCCAGCAGTTTATTGCGGACAGGGGGCTCCTACGAGCAGTACTTC.

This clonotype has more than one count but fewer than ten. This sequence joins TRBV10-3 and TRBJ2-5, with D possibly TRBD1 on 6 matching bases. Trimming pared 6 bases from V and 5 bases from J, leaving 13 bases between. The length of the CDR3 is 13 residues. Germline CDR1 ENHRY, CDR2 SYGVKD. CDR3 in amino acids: CAIRETGQETQYF. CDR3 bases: TGTGCCATCAGAGAGACAGGTCAGGAGACCCAGTACTTC.

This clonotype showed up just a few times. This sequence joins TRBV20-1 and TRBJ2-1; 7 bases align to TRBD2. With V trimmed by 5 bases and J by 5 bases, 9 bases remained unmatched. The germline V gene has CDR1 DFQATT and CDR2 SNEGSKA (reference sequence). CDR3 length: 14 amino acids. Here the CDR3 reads CSAPISGKNNEQFF. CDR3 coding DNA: TGCAGTGCTCCTATCAGCGGGAAAAACAATGAGCAGTTCTTC.

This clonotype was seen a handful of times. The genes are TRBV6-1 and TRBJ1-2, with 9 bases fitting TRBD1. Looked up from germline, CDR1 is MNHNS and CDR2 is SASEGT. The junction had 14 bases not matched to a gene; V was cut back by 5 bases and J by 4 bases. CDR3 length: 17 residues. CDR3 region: CASSQLWTGVIIYGYTF. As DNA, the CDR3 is TGTGCCAGCAGTCAACTTTGGACAGGGGTTATTATCTATGGCTACACCTTC.

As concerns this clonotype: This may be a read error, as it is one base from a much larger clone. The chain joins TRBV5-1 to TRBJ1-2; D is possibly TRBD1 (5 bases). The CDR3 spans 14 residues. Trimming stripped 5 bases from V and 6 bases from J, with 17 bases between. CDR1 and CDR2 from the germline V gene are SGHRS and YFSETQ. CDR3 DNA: TGCGCCAGCAGTAACGGCCGGGGGAACAATGGCTACACCTTC. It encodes CASSNGRGNNGYTF.

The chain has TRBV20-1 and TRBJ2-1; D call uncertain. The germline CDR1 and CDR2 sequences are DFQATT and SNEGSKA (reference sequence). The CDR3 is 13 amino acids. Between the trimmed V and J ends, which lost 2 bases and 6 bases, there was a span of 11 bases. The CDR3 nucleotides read TGCAGTGCTAGACCCCAGAACGGCAATGAGCAGTTCTTC. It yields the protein CSARPQNGNEQFF.

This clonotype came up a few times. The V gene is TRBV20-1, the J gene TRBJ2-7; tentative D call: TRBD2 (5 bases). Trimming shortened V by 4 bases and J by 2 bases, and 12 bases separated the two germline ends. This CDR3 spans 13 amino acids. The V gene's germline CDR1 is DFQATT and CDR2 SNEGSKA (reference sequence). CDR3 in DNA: TGCAGTGCTAAAAGGACTGGGACCTACGAGCAGTACTTC. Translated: CSAKRTGTYEQYF.

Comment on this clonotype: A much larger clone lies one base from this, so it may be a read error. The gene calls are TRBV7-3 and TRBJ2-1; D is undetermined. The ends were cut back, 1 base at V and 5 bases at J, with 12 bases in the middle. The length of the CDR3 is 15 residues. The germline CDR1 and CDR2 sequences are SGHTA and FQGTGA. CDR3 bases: TGTGCCAGCAGCTTAATCCCAGGTACCGACAATGAGCAGTTCTTC. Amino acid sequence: CASSLIPGTDNEQFF.

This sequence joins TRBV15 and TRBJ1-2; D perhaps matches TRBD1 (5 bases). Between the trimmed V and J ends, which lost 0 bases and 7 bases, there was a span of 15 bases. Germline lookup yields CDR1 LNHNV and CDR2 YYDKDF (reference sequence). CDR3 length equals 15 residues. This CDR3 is CATSRDQGRVAGYTF. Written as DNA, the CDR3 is TGTGCCACCAGCAGAGATCAGGGCAGGGTGGCTGGCTACACCTTC.

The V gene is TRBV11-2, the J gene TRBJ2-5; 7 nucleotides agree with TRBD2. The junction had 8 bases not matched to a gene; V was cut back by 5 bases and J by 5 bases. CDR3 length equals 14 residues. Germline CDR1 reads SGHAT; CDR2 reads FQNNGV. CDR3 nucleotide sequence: TGTGCCAGCAGCCCGAGCGGGGACCGGGAGACCCAGTACTTC. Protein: CASSPSGDRETQYF. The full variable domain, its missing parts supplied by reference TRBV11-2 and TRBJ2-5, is EAGVAQSPRYKIIEKRQSVAFWCNPISGHATLYWYQQILGQGPKLLIQFQNNGVVDDSQLPKDRFSAERLKGVDSTLKIQPAKLEDSAVYLCASSPSGDRETQYFGPGTRLLVL.

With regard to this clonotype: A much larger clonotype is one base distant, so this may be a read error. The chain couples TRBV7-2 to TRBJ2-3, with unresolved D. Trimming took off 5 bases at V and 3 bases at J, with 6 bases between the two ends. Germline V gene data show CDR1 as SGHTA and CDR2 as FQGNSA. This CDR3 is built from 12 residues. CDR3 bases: TGTGCCAGCAGCGTAGAAACAGATACGCAGTATTTT. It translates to CASSVETDTQYF.

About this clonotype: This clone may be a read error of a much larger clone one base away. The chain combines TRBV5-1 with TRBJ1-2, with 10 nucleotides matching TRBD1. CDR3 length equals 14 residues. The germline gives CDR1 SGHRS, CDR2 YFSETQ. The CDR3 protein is CTSSPRTGGYGYTF. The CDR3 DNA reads TGCACCAGCAGCCCAAGGACAGGGGGCTATGGCTACACCTTC.

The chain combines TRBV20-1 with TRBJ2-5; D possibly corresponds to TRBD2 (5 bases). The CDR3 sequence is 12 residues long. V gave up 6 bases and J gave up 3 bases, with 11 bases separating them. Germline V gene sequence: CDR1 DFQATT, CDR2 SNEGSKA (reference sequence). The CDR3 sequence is CSAWELKETQYF. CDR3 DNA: TGCAGTGCGTGGGAGCTCAAAGAGACCCAGTACTTC.

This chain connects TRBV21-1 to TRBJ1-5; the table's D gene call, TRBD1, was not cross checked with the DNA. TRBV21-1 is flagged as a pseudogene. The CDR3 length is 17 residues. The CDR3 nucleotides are TGTGCCAGCAGCAAAGAGGGCCAGGGGGGTTGCAATCAGCCCCAGCATTTT. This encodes CASSKEGQGGCNQPQHF.

The CDR3 reads CASSFTGAGETQYF. The CDR3 DNA is TGTGCCAGCAGCTTCACAGGGGCTGGGGAGACCCAGTACTTC. This rearrangement joins TRBV7-9 to TRBJ2-5, with 7 bases fitting TRBD1. Germline CDR1 and CDR2: SEHNR and FQNEAQ (reference sequence). The CDR3 contains 14 residues. Unmatched junction bases numbered 6, after V lost 3 bases and J lost 5 bases.